These 30 T cell receptor beta chains were sequenced from one sample in a study of blood T cells in healthy people across ages. Alongside a J-beta primer mix, a sample-barcoded 5' primer served in a second PCR lasting roughly 6 to 11 cycles. TCRdb passed the 5' RACE reads through MiXCR, listing each CDR3 protein once. The sample has about 1.8 million distinct CDR3 sequences; roughly 49% are singletons. The material sequenced was blood. Receptors originate from a woman aged 40 to 55 in good health.

The chain recombines TRBV4-3 with TRBJ1-2, with D uncertain. Germline CDR1 is LGHNA and CDR2 is YSLEER. CDR3 size: 15 residues. With 1 base removed from V and 6 bases from J, the gap between germline ends came to 15 bases. The chain's CDR3 is CASSQGFGRSHGYTF. The CDR3 region has the DNA TGCGCCAGCAGCCAAGGTTTCGGCCGCAGCCATGGCTACACCTTC.

V is TRBV6-4 and J is TRBJ2-7; D is undetermined. This CDR3 region has 17 residues. CDR1 and CDR2 from the germline V gene are MRHNA and SNTAGT. V lost 3 bases and J lost 3, with 21 bases in between. CDR3 nucleotide sequence: TGTGCCAGCAGTGAGGTGCCGCAGGCGAGATTGGTCTACGAGCAGTACTTC. It is translated as CASSEVPQARLVYEQYF.

This clonotype was detected a few times. The genes are TRBV20-1 and TRBJ2-5; TRBD1 might be the D (6 bases). The J call may be incorrect, as the DNA end agrees better with TRBJ2-7. The CDR3 extends over 13 amino acids. CDR1 and CDR2 from the germline V gene are DFQATT and SNEGSKA (reference sequence). CDR3 nucleotides: TGCAGTGCCCCAGGAACAGGGTTGGACGAGCAGTACTTC. Translation: CSAPGTGLDEQYF.

This clonotype was counted a few times. The chain has TRBV3-1 and TRBJ1-2; TRBD1 aligns across 7 bases. Germline V gene sequence: CDR1 LGHDT, CDR2 YNNKEL (reference sequence). Germline trimming cut 0 bases from V and 2 bases from J; bases unmatched to any gene: 9. The CDR3 is 17 amino acids. CDR3 region: CASSQDLGDSQNYGYTF. CDR3 nucleotide sequence: TGTGCCAGCAGCCAAGATCTGGGGGACAGCCAAAACTATGGCTACACCTTC.

As DNA, the CDR3 is TGTGCCAGCAGTCCCAGGGACAGGTTTGGGGCCAACGTCCTGACTTTC. Translated: CASSPRDRFGANVLTF. V is TRBV6-1 and J is TRBJ2-6; TRBD1 matches at 8 bases. Germline trimming cut 5 bases from V and 3 bases from J; bases unmatched to any gene: 6. Germline CDR1 is MNHNS and CDR2 is SASEGT. The CDR3 has 16 amino acids.

The chain links TRBV5-1 to TRBJ1-6, with TRBD1 identical over 7 bases. With 4 bases clipped from V and 7 bases from J, the junction kept 5 bases outside the gene matches. Per the germline V gene, CDR1 is SGHRS and CDR2 is YFSETQ. There are 14 residues in the CDR3. CDR3 region: CASSGGTENSPLHF. The CDR3 DNA follows: TGCGCCAGCAGCGGCGGGACAGAAAATTCACCCCTCCACTTT.

CDR3 sequence reads: CASASASTYNEQYF. The CDR3 coding sequence is TGTGCCAGCGCATCCGCATCGACCTACAATGAGCAGTACTTC. The rearrangement joins TRBV28 to TRBJ2-5, with no clear D. With 8 bases removed from V and 11 bases from J, the gap between germline ends came to 24 bases. Germline V gene sequence: CDR1 MDHEN, CDR2 SYDVKM. There are 14 residues in the CDR3.

The chain recombines TRBV7-2 with TRBJ2-7; 10 bases fit TRBD2. V lost 1 base to trimming and J lost 2 bases; unmatched junction nucleotides: 5. Germline V gene sequence: CDR1 SGHTA, CDR2 FQGNSA. The CDR3 has 16 residues. The CDR3 protein is CASSLVGSGGPYEQYF. The DNA of the CDR3 is TGTGCCAGCAGCTTAGTGGGTAGCGGGGGGCCCTACGAGCAGTACTTC.

The V call is TRBV2, the J call TRBJ2-1, with a weak D call TRBD2 (6 bases). From germline, CDR1 is SNHLY and CDR2 FYNNEI. With 1 base removed from V and 5 bases from J, the gap between germline ends came to 15 bases. The CDR3 extends over 16 amino acids. The CDR3 DNA reads TGTGCCAGCAGTGAAGAGGTAGCGGATACTAACAATGAGCAGTTCTTC. Encoded protein: CASSEEVADTNNEQFF.

The chain is built from TRBV6-5 and TRBJ1-2, with TRBD1 identical over 7 bases. The CDR3 sequence is 14 residues long. The V gene end was trimmed by 4 bases and the J gene end by 2 bases; junction bases not matched to a gene: 4. Per the germline V gene, CDR1 is MNHEY and CDR2 is SVGAGI. CDR3 sequence (DNA): TGTGCCAGCAGTTTCTTGGGACAGAACTATGGCTACACCTTC. Protein: CASSFLGQNYGYTF.

This sequence joins TRBV6-5 and TRBJ2-3, with TRBD2 as a possible D gene (5 bases). Germline V CDR1 and CDR2: MNHEY, SVGAGI. Deletions cut 6 bases from V and 9 bases from J, with 13 bases between. The CDR3 runs to 12 residues. As DNA, the CDR3 is TGTGCCAGCAGCTCCGGAGGAAGGACGCAGTATTTT. It is translated as CASSSGGRTQYF.

This clonotype has a handful of counts. The DNA of the CDR3 is TGTGCCAGCAGCTTACAGGCTCAGTACCAAGAGACCCAGTACTTC. As protein: CASSLQAQYQETQYF. J is TRBJ2-5 and V is TRBV7-2; D call uncertain. This CDR3 region has 15 residues. CDR1 and CDR2 (germline): SGHTA, FQGNSA. Deletions cut 2 bases from V and 0 bases from J, with 10 bases between.

The chain carries TRBV6-2 or TRBV6-3 and TRBJ2-3; D may be TRBD2 (6 bases). Germline V gene lookup returns CDR1 MNHEY and CDR2 SVGEGT. Trimming took off 5 bases at V and 2 bases at J, with 17 bases between the two ends. The CDR3 has 16 residues. The CDR3 reads CASSSAPWGVTDTQYF. The CDR3 nucleotides read TGTGCCAGCAGTAGTGCTCCCTGGGGGGTCACAGATACGCAGTATTTT.

The chain combines TRBV20-1 with TRBJ2-5, with TRBD1 matching over 7 bases. The ends lost 4 bases at V and 3 bases at J; junction bases unmatched: 8. The CDR3 is 14 amino acids. Germline V CDR1 and CDR2: DFQATT, SNEGSKA (reference sequence). The CDR3 loop reads CSAKRTGMKETQYF. CDR3 bases: TGCAGTGCTAAGAGGACAGGAATGAAAGAGACCCAGTACTTC.

The rearrangement links TRBV6-2 or TRBV6-3 to TRBJ2-2, with D perhaps matching TRBD1 (6 bases). The ends were cut back, 6 bases at V and 7 bases at J, with 12 bases in the middle. The CDR3 has 13 amino acids. CDR1 is MNHEY and CDR2 is SVGEGT in the germline V gene. The CDR3 reads CASRTGQGGELFF. The CDR3 DNA follows: TGTGCCAGCAGAACAGGGCAGGGCGGGGAGCTGTTTTTT.

The chain combines TRBV7-9 with TRBJ2-5; D perhaps matches TRBD2 (6 bases). CDR1 and CDR2 (germline): SEHNR, FQNEAQ (reference sequence). There are 16 residues in the CDR3. V lost 5 bases and J 5 bases, leaving 21 bases between the germline ends. CDR3 nucleotides: TGTGCCAGCAGCGCCGGGACTGACTTCGGAGGCGAGACCCAGTACTTC. As protein: CASSAGTDFGGETQYF.

This clonotype was found a few times. The gene calls are TRBV20-1 and TRBJ2-5, with TRBD1 matching over 9 bases. CDR1 and CDR2 (germline): DFQATT, SNEGSKA (reference sequence). V lost 0 bases to trimming and J lost 6 bases; unmatched junction nucleotides: 8. The CDR3 has 15 residues. Here the CDR3 DNA reads TGCAGTGCTAGAGATCGGACAGGGGCATGGCAGACCCAGTACTTC. This codes for CSARDRTGAWQTQYF.

J is TRBJ2-5 and V is TRBV24-1, with 9 bases identical to TRBD1. The CDR3 is 16 residues long. V shed 1 base and J 4 bases; nucleotides not matched to a gene: 6. The germline gives CDR1 KGHDR, CDR2 SFDVKD. The CDR3 loop is CATSDFGGTGRETQYF. CDR3 coding DNA: TGTGCCACCAGTGATTTTGGGGGGACAGGGCGAGAGACCCAGTACTTC.

A few counts support this clonotype. The V gene is TRBV5-6, the J gene TRBJ2-1; D possibly corresponds to TRBD2 (6 bases). V shed 4 bases and J shed 3 bases, with 11 bases lying between them. The CDR3 is 14 residues long. Germline CDR1 reads SGHDT; CDR2 reads YYEEEE. CDR3 sequence (DNA): TGTGCCAGCAGCCCGGGGGTGTTCTACAATGAGCAGTTCTTC. As protein: CASSPGVFYNEQFF.

This clonotype was recorded many times. V is TRBV12-3 or TRBV12-4 and J is TRBJ2-5, with D possibly TRBD2 on 5 matching bases. The CDR3 is 13 amino acids. V lost 6 bases and J lost 5, with 13 bases in between. CDR3 DNA: TGTGCCAGCAGCCTAATAGGCGGGGAGACCCAGTACTTC. This translates into CASSLIGGETQYF.

This clonotype was observed once. V is TRBV3-1 and J is TRBJ2-3, with 9 bases fitting TRBD2. Trimming cost V 3 bases and J 6 bases; bases outside gene matches: 4. There are 14 residues in the CDR3. In germline, CDR1 is LGHDT, CDR2 YNNKEL (reference sequence). As DNA, the CDR3 is TGTGCCAGCAGCCAGCGGGGGGGCCGGGATACGCAGTATTTT. It is translated as CASSQRGGRDTQYF.

As to this clonotype: Germline and junction disagree at one end, which may indicate a read error. The chain uses TRBV5-1 and TRBJ2-4; D is unclear. The DNA end lines up better with TRBJ2-7; the J call may be wrong. The germline CDR1 and CDR2 sequences are SGHRS and YFSETQ. The CDR3 extends over 14 amino acids. The CDR3: CVSSQQVSPYEQYF. The CDR3 nucleotides are TGCGTCAGCAGCCAGCAAGTGTCCCCCTACGAGCAGTACTTC.

V and J are TRBV7-9 and TRBJ2-1; 8 nucleotides agree with TRBD2. This CDR3 has 12 amino acids. Germline assignment: CDR1 SEHNR and CDR2 FQNEAQ (reference sequence). Germline trimming cut 7 bases from V and 9 bases from J; bases unmatched to any gene: 5. This chain's CDR3 is CASNREGIEQFF. The DNA for the CDR3 is TGTGCCAGCAATCGGGAGGGTATTGAGCAGTTCTTC.

CDR3 bases: TGCGCCAGCAGCCATGGGGCTCCACTTCCGTACGAGCAGTACTTC. This translates into CASSHGAPLPYEQYF. The rearrangement uses TRBV4-3 and TRBJ2-5, with a tentative D call TRBD1 (5 bases). The DNA end lines up better with TRBJ2-7; the J call may be wrong. The CDR3 has 15 amino acids. Germline-derived CDR1 and CDR2 are LGHNA and YSLEER.

The chain recombines TRBV6-2 or TRBV6-3 with TRBJ2-5; D is possibly TRBD2 (5 bases). In germline, CDR1 is MNHEY, CDR2 SVGEGT. The CDR3 is made up of 15 amino acids. V was clipped by 6 bases and J by 6 bases, with 20 bases between them. The DNA for the CDR3 is TGTGCCAGCAGCCACAGCGAGAGGACCGGGAAGACCCAGTACTTC. It translates to CASSHSERTGKTQYF.

This clonotype has just one count. V usage is TRBV16 and J usage is TRBJ2-3; no definite D call. Trimming took 2 bases from V and 6 from J, leaving 9 bases between them. The CDR3 extends over 13 amino acids. The germline gives CDR1 KGHSY, CDR2 FQNENV. The CDR3 sequence: CASSQLAADTQYF. The CDR3 DNA reads TGTGCCAGCAGCCAACTTGCGGCGGATACGCAGTATTTT. Full variable domain (rest looked up from reference TRBV16 and TRBJ2-3): GEEVAQTPKHLVRGEGQKAKLYCAPIKGHSYVFWYQQVLKNEFKFLISFQNENVFDETGMPKERFSAKCLPNSPCSLEIQATKLEDSAVYFCASSQLAADTQYFGPGTRLTVL.

This chain uses TRBV7-6 with TRBJ2-5, with 8 bases identical to TRBD1. CDR3 length: 14 amino acids. The germline gives CDR1 SGHVS, CDR2 FNYEAQ. The V and J ends lost 5 bases and 5 bases, in that order; junction bases with no gene match: 7. The CDR3: CASSQDRATETQYF. CDR3 DNA: TGTGCCAGCAGCCAGGACAGGGCGACGGAGACCCAGTACTTC.

Written as DNA, the CDR3 is TGTGCCAGCAGTCGGACGTCAGTAGTTGCGCAGTATTTT. Its protein is CASSRTSVVAQYF. The chain links TRBV6-5 to TRBJ2-3, with no clear D. Trimming removed 5 bases at V and 10 bases at J, with 16 bases between. Germline V gene data show CDR1 as MNHEY and CDR2 as SVGAGI. The CDR3 totals 13 residues.

This clonotype was picked up a small number of times. The genes are TRBV7-2 and TRBJ2-1, with 8 bases lining up with TRBD1. Germline CDR1 is SGHTA and CDR2 is FQGNSA. Trimming took 8 bases from V and 0 from J; bases not matched to a gene: 6. The CDR3 is 15 residues long. The DNA of the CDR3 is TGTGCCAGCCTCCGGGACAGGAGCTCCTACAATGAGCAGTTCTTC. The encoded protein is CASLRDRSSYNEQFF.

The V gene is TRBV7-9, the J gene TRBJ2-3; D is perhaps TRBD2 (6 bases). CDR1 SEHNR and CDR2 FQNEAQ come from the germline V gene (reference sequence). V lost 4 bases, J lost 4 bases, and 15 bases lay in between. This CDR3 region has 15 residues. CDR3 sequence reads: CASSSGDLGADTQYF. Written as DNA, the CDR3 is TGTGCCAGCAGCTCCGGGGACTTGGGAGCAGATACGCAGTATTTT.